Sequencing of this T cell receptor beta chain was carried out in a study of CD8+ T cells in alopecia areata. Germline V gene sequence: CDR1 KGHSH, CDR2 LQKENI. This CDR3 region has 18 residues. Trimming cost V 1 base and J 0 bases, with 13 bases left between them. The treatment: oral pan-JAK inhibitor, 5-10 mg twice daily. The investigators collected lesional scalp punch biopsies and peripheral blood from alopecia areata patients. Following extraction, RNA underwent reverse transcription to cDNA, which served as the sequencing template. The protocol was immunoSEQ multiplex PCR, while the TCRdb copy is restricted to in-frame clones and leaves out a portion. The data show some 19,000 clones, over 50% seen once.

The sequence was collected from a human donor with alopecia areata. This specimen was skin, taken at week 4, from a patient treated with tofacitinib. The chain uses TRBV18 and TRBJ2-6; D is unresolved. The DNA of the CDR3 is TGTGCCAGCTCACCACAGATGGGTCTTGACTCTGGGGCCAACGTCCTGACTTTC. Translating it yields CASSPQMGLDSGANVLTF.